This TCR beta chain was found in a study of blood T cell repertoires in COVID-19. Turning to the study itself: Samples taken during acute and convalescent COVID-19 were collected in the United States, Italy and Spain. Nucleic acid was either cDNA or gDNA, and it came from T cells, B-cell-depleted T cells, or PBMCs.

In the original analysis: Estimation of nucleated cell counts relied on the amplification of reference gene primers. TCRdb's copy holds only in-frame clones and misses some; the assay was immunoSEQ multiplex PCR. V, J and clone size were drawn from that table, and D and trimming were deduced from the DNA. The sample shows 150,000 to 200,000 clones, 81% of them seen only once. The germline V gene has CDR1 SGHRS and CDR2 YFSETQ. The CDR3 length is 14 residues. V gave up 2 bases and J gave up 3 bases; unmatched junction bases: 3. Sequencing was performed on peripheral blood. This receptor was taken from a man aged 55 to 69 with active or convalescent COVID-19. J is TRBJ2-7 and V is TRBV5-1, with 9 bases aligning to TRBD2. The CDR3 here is CASSLAGGRYEQYF. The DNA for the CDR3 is TGCGCCAGCAGCTTAGCGGGGGGCCGCTACGAGCAGTACTTC.